This entry is about one T cell receptor (beta chain). Its specificity is not known. The treatment is: oral pan-JAK inhibitor, 5-10 mg twice daily. The CDR3 loop spans 13 amino acids. Germline-derived CDR1 and CDR2 are SEHNR and FQNEAQ (reference sequence). The V and J ends lost 5 bases and 4 bases respectively, with 9 bases between them. This sample stems from a study of CD8+ T cells in alopecia areata. General observations from the study: Clonality in lesional scalp, especially alopecia totalis/universalis, exceeded that of normal scalp.

cDNA reverse transcribed from extracted RNA served as the sequencing template. This table comes from immunoSEQ multiplex PCR, and its TCRdb copy is limited to in-frame clones, with some not included. The repertoire holds 130,000 to 150,000 clones, with 82% as singletons. Material: CD8+ T cells sorted from blood, obtained at week 4, from a patient treated with tofacitinib. This rearrangement joins TRBV7-9 to TRBJ1-5, with no clear D. The TCR originated in a human donor with alopecia areata. CDR3 region: CASSRSPNQPQHF. CDR3 sequence (DNA): TGTGCCAGCAGCCGAAGCCCGAATCAGCCCCAGCATTTT.